Below, one T cell receptor beta chain is given with its context. The sample is drawn from a study of cytomegalovirus exposure and HLA in healthy donors. The CDR3 is 12 residues long. V lost 0 bases and J lost 9, with 6 bases in between. The germline gives CDR1 LGHNA, CDR2 YNFKEQ. PCR employed 60 Vbeta and 13 Jbeta primers. Some clones are missing from TCRdb's copy, which holds only in-frame ones; the method was immunoSEQ multiplex PCR. The sample carries over 120,000 clones, 74% recorded once. The sample comprised PBMCs. V usage is TRBV4-2 and J usage is TRBJ2-4, with no clear D. This TCR was recovered from a man between 18 and 29 years old in good health and CMV-seropositive. The CDR3 sequence is CASSQDLSIQYF. As DNA, the CDR3 is TGTGCCAGCAGCCAAGATTTGAGCATTCAGTACTTC.